This T cell receptor (beta chain) was identified during a study of blood T cell repertoires in COVID-19 (dated by TCRdb to 2018 to 2020). With regard to the full study: Samples from collaborators originated in the United States, Italy and Spain and spanned both the acute and convalescent phases of COVID-19. The material from the prospective study consisted of cDNA or gDNA derived from T cells, B-cell-depleted T cells, or PBMCs. Deeply sampled blood TCRbeta repertoires from subjects exposed to, actively infected with, or recovered from COVID-19 were included in the dataset. The repertoires were released in a freely available public database meant as a resource for research on the immune response to SARS-CoV-2. The samples were drawn from the first 160 participants of the ongoing ImmuneRACE study and from 1,254 subjects provided by 6 global collaborators. Sample metadata almost always included a de-identified subject ID, COVID-19 status, age in years and sex. HLA class I and class II types, where available, came from metadata supplied by the sample provider rather than from assay-based typing.

Collaborating institutions collected whole blood in K2EDTA tubes following their own protocols. For TCRbeta analysis, collaborators shipped samples as frozen whole blood, isolated PBMCs, or DNA extracted from either of those sample types. Study-wide findings and limitations: Clinical and demographic metadata were provided uncurated, with the amount varying by source and participant.

A remark on this clone: The antigen it binds to is not known. No base qualities exist here, and no much larger clone lies one base off it.

The CDR3 measures 14 amino acids from cysteine to phenylalanine. The sequence is cut down to CDR3 DNA, 42 bases in frame from base 1. V gives up 0 bases and J gives up 7 bases, and the segment between their germline ends measures 10 bases. Via the germline V gene, CDR1 is MNHNS and CDR2 SASEGT. The immunoSEQ Assay, a bias-controlled multiplex PCR, was used to amplify TCRbeta CDR3 regions from genomic DNA. Per the source publication's procedure: The number of nucleated cells in each sample was estimated by amplification of reference gene primers within the assay. To quantify the absolute abundance of each unique TCRbeta CDR3 rearrangement, sequence reads were collapsed and filtered. For each sample, productive Simpson clonality was calculated as the square root of Simpson's diversity index over productive rearrangements. This immuneACCESS table, as held by TCRdb, lists in-frame sequences with V and J called but not all clones. Of the missing ones, under half trace to an unresolved V gene in checked studies; the others have no known cause. V and J calls and clone size are as listed in that table; D and trimming were resolved from the DNA. This sample comprises 180,000 or so clones, roughly 85% of them detected only once. The top ten constitute roughly 4.5% of the sample.

Sequenced material: peripheral blood. The sequence was collected from a woman older than 75 with acute or convalescent COVID-19. The chain joins TRBV6-1 to TRBJ1-5; 5 matching bases give a weak D call of TRBD1. The nucleotide sequence reads as follows: TGTGCCAGCAGTGAAGCTTTGGGGGGGCAGCCCCAGCATTTT. This codes for CASSEALGGQPQHF.